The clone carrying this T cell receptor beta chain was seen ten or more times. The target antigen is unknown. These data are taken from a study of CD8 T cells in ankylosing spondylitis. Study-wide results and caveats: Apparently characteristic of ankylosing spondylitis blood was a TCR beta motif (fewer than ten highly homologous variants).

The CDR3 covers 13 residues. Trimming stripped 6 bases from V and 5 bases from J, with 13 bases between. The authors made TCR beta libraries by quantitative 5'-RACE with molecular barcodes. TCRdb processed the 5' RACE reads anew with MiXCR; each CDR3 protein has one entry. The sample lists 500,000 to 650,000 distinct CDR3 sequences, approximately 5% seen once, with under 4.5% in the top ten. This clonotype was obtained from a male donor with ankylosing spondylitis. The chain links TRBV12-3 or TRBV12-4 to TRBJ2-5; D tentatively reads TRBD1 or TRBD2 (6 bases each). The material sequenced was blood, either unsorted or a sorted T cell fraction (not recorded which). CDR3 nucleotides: TGTGCCAGCAGCTTTCGGGGGCCTGAGACCCAGTACTTC. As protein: CASSFRGPETQYF.